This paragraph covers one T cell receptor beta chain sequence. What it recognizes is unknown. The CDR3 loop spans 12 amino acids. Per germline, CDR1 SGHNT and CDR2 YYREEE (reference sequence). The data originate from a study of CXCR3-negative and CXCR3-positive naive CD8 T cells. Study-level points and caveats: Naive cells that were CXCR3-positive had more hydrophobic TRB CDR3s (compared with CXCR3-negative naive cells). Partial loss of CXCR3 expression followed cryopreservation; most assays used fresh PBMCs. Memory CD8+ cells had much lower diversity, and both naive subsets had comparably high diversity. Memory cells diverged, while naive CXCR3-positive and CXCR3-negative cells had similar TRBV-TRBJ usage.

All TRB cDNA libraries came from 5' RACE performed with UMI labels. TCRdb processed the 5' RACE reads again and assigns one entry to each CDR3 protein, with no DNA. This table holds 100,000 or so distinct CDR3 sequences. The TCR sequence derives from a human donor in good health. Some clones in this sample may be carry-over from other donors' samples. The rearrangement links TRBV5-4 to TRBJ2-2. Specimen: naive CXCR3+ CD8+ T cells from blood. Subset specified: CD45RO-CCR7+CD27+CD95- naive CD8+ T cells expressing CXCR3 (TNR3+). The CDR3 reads CASSPLTGELFF.